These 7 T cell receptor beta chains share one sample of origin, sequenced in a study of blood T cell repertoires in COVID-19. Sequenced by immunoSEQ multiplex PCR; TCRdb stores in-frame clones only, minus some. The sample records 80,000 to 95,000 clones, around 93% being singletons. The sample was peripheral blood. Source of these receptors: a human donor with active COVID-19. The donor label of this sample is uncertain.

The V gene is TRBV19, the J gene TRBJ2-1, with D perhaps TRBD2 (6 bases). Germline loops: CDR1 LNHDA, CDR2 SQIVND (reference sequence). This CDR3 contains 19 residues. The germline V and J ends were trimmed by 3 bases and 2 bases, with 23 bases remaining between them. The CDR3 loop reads CASSMMWGVGGRPYNEQFF. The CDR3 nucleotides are TGTGCCAGTAGTATGATGTGGGGGGTCGGCGGGCGTCCCTACAATGAGCAGTTCTTC.

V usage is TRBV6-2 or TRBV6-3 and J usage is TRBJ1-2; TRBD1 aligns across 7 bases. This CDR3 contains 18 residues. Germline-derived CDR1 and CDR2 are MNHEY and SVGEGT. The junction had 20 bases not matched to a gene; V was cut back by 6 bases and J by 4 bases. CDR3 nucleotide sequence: TGTGCCAGCAGCACCGCGGAGAAAAGGGGGCTATTGAGCTATGGCTACACCTTC. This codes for CASSTAEKRGLLSYGYTF.

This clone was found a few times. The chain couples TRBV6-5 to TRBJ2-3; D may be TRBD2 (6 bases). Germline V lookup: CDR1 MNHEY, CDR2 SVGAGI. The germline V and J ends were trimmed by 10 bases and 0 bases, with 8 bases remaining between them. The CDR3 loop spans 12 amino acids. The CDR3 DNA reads TGTGCCACGGGGACTAGCACAGATACGCAGTATTTT. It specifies CATGTSTDTQYF.

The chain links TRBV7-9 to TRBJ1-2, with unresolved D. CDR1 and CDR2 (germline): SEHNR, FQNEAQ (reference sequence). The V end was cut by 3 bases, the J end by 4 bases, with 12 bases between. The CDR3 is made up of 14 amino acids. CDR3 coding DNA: TGTGCCAGCAGCTTCTCAGTCCAGGTCTATGGCTACACCTTC. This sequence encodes CASSFSVQVYGYTF.

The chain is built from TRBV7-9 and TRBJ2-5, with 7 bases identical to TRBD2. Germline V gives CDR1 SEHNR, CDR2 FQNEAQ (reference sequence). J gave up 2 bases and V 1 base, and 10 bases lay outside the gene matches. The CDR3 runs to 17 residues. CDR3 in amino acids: CASSLGSLAVIQETQYF. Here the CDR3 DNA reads TGTGCCAGCAGCTTAGGGAGTCTAGCGGTTATACAAGAGACCCAGTACTTC.

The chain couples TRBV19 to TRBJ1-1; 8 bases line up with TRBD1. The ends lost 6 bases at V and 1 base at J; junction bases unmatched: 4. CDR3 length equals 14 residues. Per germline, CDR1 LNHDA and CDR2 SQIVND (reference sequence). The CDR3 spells CASSDRGPNTEAFF. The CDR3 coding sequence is TGTGCCAGTAGCGACAGGGGCCCGAACACTGAAGCTTTCTTT.

The CDR3 region has the DNA TGTGCCAGCAGGGGTGACAGAAACACCATATATTTT. Its protein product is CASRGDRNTIYF. The rearrangement joins TRBV2 to TRBJ1-3, with D uncertain. This CDR3 is 12 amino acids long. V gave up 6 bases and J gave up 5 bases, with 8 bases separating them. CDR1 and CDR2 from the germline V gene are SNHLY and FYNNEI.